Below, 5 T cell receptor delta chains from the same sample are listed, as sequenced in a study of gamma-delta chains in newborns, infants, children. TCRdb called clones from the reads again using CATT. Here the sample spans about 1,000 delta-chain clones, more than 0.65% being singletons. Input material: blood. These receptors originate from a child in good health.

Sample share makes this clone hyperexpanded. The sample contains more than one DNA sequence encoding this CDR3. The V gene is TRDV2, the J gene TRDJ1, with 10 bases fitting TRDD3. Per germline, CDR1 GEAIGNYY and CDR2 EKD. The CDR3 is 20 residues long. The ends lost 0 bases at V and 0 bases at J; junction bases unmatched: 15. CDR3 residues: CACDTVTGGSSSGDTDKLIF. CDR3 DNA: TGTGCCTGTGACACCGTTACTGGGGGATCCTCGTCAGGGGACACCGATAAACTCATCTTT.

The V gene is TRDV1, the J gene TRDJ1; the match to TRDD3 covers 10 bases. V lost 0 bases to trimming and J lost 4 bases; unmatched junction nucleotides: 17. The CDR3 is made up of 20 amino acids. Germline CDR1 TSWWSYY, CDR2 QGS. Here the CDR3 reads CALGELVLRPYWGMHDKLIF. The CDR3 bases are TGTGCTCTTGGGGAACTAGTTTTAAGACCGTACTGGGGGATGCACGATAAACTCATCTTT.

Note on this clone: The TCRdb record carries a much larger clone's protein, which differs from this DNA's translation at residue 16; a read error is the likely cause, and the protein listed here is the DNA translation. The CDR3 DNA reads TGTGCCTGTGACCCCGTGGGGGGATATAAGGGAATAGCCGATAAACCCATCTTT. Translation: CACDPVGGYKGIADKPIF. J is TRDJ1 and V is TRDV2, with 8 bases aligning to TRDD3. Germline CDR1 reads GEAIGNYY; CDR2 reads EKD. The length of the CDR3 is 18 residues.

This clone was seen only a few times. One base separates it from a far larger clone, so it is likely a read error. V usage is TRDV2 and J usage is TRDJ1, with 13 nucleotides matching TRDD3. Per germline, CDR1 GEAIGNYY and CDR2 EKD. The CDR3 length is 19 residues. CDR3 sequence reads: CACDTVGVLGDTRTDKPIF. DNA for the CDR3: TGTGCCTGTGACACCGTGGGGGTACTGGGGGATACGCGCACCGATAAACCCATCTTT.

This clone was counted between two and nine times. The protein held in TCRdb is that of a much larger clone and does not match this DNA's translation at residue 8, likely because of a read error; the protein shown is translated from the DNA. The V gene is TRDV2, the J gene TRDJ3; D gene ambiguous. This CDR3 has 16 residues. The germline CDR1 and CDR2 sequences are GEAIGNYY and EKD. V lost 0 bases, J lost 2 bases, and 7 bases lay in between. The CDR3 sequence: CACDTPSTWDTRQMFF. In nucleotides, the CDR3 is TGTGCCTGTGACACCCCTAGCACCTGGGACACCCGACAGATGTTTTTC.